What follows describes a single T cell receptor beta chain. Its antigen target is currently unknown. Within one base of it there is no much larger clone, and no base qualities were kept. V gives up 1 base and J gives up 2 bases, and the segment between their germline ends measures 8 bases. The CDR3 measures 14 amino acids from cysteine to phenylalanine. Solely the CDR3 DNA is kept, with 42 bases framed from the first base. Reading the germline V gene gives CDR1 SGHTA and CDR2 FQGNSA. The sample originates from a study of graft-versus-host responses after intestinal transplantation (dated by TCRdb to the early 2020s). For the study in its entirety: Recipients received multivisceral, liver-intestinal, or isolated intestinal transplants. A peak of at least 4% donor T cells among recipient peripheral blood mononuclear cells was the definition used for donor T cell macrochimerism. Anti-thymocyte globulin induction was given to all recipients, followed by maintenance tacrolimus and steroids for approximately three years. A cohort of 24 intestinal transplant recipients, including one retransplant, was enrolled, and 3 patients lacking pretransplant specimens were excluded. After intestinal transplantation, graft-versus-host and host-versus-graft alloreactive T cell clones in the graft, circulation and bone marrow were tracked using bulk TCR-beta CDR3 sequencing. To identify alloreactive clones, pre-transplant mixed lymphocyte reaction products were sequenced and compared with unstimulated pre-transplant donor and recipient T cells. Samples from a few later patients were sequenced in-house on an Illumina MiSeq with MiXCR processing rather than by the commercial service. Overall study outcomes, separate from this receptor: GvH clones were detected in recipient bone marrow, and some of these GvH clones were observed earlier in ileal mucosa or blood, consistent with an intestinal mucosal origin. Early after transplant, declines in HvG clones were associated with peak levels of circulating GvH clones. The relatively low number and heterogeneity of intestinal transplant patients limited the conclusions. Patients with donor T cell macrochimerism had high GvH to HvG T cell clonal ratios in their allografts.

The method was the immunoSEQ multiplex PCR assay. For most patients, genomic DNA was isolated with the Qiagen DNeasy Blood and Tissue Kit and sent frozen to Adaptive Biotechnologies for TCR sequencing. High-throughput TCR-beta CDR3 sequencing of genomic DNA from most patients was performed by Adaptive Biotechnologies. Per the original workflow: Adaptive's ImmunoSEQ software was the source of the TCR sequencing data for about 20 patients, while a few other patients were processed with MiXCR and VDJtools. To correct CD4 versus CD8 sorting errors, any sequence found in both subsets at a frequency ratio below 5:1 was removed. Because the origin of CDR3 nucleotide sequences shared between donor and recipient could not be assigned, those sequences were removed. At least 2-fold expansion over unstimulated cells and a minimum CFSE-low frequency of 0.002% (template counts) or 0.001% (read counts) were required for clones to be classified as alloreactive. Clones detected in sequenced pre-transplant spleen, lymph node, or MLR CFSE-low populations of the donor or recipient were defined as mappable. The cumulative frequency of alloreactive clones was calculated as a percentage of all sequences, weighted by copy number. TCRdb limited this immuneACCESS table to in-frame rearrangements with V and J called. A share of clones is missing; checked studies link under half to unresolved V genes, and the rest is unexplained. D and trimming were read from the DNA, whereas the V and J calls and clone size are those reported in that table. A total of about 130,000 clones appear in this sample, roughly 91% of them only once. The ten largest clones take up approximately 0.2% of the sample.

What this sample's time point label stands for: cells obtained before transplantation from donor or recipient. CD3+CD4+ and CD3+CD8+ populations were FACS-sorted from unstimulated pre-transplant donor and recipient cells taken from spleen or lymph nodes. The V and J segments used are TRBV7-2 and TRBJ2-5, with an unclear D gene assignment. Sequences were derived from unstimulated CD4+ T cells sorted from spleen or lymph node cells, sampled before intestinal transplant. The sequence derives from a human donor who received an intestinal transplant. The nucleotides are TGTGCCAGCAGCTTAGTGATAAATCAAGAGACCCAGTACTTC. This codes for CASSLVINQETQYF.